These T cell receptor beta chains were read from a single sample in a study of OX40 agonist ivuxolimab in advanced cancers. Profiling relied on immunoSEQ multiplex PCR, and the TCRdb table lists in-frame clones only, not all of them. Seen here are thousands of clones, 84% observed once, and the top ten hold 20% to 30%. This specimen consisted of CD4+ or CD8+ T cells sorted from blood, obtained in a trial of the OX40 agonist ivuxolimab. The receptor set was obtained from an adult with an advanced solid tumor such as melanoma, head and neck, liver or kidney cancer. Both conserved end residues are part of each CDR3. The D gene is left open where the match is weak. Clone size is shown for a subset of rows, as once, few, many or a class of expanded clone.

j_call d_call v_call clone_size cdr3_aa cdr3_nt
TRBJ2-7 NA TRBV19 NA CASSIPPGWGYYEQYF TGTGCCAGTAGTATCCCCCCCGGTTGGGGATACTACGAGCAGTACTTC
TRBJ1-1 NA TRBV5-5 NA CASRHDLNTEAFF TGTGCCAGCAGACACGACTTGAACACTGAAGCTTTCTTT
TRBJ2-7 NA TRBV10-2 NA CASSESTVSYEQYF TGCGCCAGCAGTGAGTCGACAGTTTCCTACGAGCAGTACTTC
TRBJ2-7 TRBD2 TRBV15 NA CATSRDSGSGYEQYF TGTGCCACCAGCAGAGACAGCGGGAGTGGCTACGAGCAGTACTTC
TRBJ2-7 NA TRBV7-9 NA CASSLAVRGDEQYF TGTGCCAGCAGCTTAGCAGTCAGGGGAGACGAGCAGTACTTC
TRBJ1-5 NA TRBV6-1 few CASSDIREDQPQHF TGTGCCAGCAGTGACATTAGGGAAGATCAGCCCCAGCATTTT
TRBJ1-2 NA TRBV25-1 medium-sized CASRRGGGYTF TGTGCCAGCAGAAGGGGTGGTGGCTACACCTTC
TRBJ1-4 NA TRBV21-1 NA CASSKGGEETNEKLFF TGTGCCAGCAGCAAAGGAGGGGAAGAAACTAATGAAAAACTGTTTTTT
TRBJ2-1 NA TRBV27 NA CASSWDPGYNEQFF TGTGCCAGCAGTTGGGACCCCGGCTACAATGAGCAGTTCTTC
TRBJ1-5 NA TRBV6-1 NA CASSERWQANQPQHF TGTGCCAGCAGTGAAAGGTGGCAGGCCAATCAGCCCCAGCATTTT
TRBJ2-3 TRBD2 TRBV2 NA CASSVATSGGGLDTQYF TGTGCCAGCAGTGTGGCGACTAGCGGTGGGGGGTTAGATACGCAGTATTTT
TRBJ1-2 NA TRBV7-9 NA CASSLELGFRANYGYTF TGTGCCAGCAGCTTAGAGTTAGGGTTTCGGGCTAACTATGGCTACACCTTC
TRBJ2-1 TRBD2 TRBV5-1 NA CASRLAGSSYNEQFF TGCGCCAGCAGACTAGCGGGGAGCTCCTACAATGAGCAGTTCTTC
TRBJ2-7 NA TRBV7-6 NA CASSLGPRAPEQYF TGTGCCAGCAGCTTAGGGCCCCGGGCCCCCGAGCAGTACTTC
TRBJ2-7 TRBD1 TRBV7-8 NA CASRKGTGASYEQYF TGTGCCAGCAGGAAAGGGACAGGAGCCTCCTACGAGCAGTACTTC
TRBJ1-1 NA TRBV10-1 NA CASSEGLMNTEAFF TGCGCCAGCAGTGAGGGCTTAATGAACACTGAAGCTTTCTTT
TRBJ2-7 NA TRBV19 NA CASSMGVGPYEQYF TGTGCCAGTAGTATGGGAGTGGGACCCTACGAGCAGTACTTC
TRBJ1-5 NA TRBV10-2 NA CASSEGRVNQPQHF TGCGCCAGCAGTGAAGGCAGGGTAAATCAGCCCCAGCATTTT
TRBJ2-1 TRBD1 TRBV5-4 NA CASSLGTGWGYNEQFF TGTGCCAGCAGCTTGGGGACAGGGTGGGGTTACAATGAGCAGTTCTTC
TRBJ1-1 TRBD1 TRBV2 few CASSSSRDRGYDPEAFF TGTGCCAGCAGCTCGAGCCGGGACAGGGGTTATGATCCTGAAGCTTTCTTT
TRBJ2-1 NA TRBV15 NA CATSRDLSSGSYNEQFF TGTGCCACCAGCAGAGATCTTAGTAGCGGCTCCTACAATGAGCAGTTCTTC
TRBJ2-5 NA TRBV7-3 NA CASSRDIQETQYF TGTGCCAGCAGCCGGGACATCCAAGAGACCCAGTACTTC
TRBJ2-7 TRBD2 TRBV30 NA CAWGGLAGYEQYF TGTGCCTGGGGTGGGCTAGCGGGGTACGAGCAGTACTTC
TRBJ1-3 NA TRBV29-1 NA CSVEDHDLGNTIYF TGCAGCGTTGAAGATCACGATCTTGGAAACACCATATATTTT
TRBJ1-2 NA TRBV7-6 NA CASSLGTTGYTF TGTGCCAGCAGCTTGGGGACCACCGGCTACACCTTC
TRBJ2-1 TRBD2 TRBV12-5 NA CASGQAGGGNEQFF TGTGCTAGTGGCCAAGCGGGGGGCGGGAATGAGCAGTTCTTC
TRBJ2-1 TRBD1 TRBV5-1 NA CASSLATGGRDEQFF TGCGCCAGCAGCTTGGCGACAGGGGGCAGGGATGAGCAGTTCTTC
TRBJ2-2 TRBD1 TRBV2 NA CASSVGQGAGELFF TGTGCCAGCAGTGTTGGACAGGGCGCCGGGGAGCTGTTTTTT
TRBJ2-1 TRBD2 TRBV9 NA CASNQNQREARNEQFF TGTGCCAGCAACCAGAATCAGCGGGAGGCTCGGAATGAGCAGTTCTTC
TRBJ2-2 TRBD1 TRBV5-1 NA CASSSTGTGTSRGSGELFF TGCGCCAGCAGCTCCACCGGGACAGGGACCTCACGCGGCTCCGGGGAGCTGTTTTTT
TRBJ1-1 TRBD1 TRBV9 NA CASSVGTGSNTEAFF TGTGCCAGCAGCGTAGGGACAGGGTCAAACACTGAAGCTTTCTTT
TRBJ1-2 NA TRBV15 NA CATSRDKGGGDGYTF TGTGCCACCAGCAGAGACAAGGGAGGGGGGGATGGCTACACCTTC
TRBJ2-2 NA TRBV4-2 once CASSQEWRAGGELFF TGTGCCAGCAGCCAAGAATGGAGGGCCGGCGGGGAGCTGTTTTTT
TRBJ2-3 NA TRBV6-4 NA CASGEGHTDTQYF TGTGCCAGCGGCGAGGGCCACACAGATACGCAGTATTTT
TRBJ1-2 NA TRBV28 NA CASSGTSYGLNYGYTF TGTGCCAGCTCAGGCACGTCCTATGGCCTCAACTATGGCTACACCTTC